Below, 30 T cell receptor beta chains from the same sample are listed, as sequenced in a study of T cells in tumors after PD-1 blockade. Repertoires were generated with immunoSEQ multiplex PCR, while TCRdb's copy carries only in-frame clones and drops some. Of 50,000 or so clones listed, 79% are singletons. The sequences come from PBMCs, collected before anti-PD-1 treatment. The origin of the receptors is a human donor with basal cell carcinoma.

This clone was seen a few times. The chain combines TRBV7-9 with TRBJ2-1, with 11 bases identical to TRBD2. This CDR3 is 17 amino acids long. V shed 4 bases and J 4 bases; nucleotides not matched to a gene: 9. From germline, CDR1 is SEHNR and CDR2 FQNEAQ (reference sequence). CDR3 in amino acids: CASSSSAGTSGYNEQFF. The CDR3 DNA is TGTGCCAGCAGCTCTTCAGCCGGGACTAGCGGATACAATGAGCAGTTCTTC.

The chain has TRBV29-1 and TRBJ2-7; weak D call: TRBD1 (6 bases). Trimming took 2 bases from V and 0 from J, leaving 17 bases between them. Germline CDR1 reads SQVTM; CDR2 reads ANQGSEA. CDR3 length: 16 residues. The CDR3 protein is CSVETQGRSSSYEQYF. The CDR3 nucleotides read TGCAGCGTTGAAACTCAGGGGCGGTCTAGCTCCTACGAGCAGTACTTC.

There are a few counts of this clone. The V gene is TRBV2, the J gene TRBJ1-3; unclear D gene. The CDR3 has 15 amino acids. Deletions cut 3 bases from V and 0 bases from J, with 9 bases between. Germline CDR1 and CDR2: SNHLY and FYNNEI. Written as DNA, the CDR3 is TGTGCCAGCAGTGAGGAGGACCTCTCTGGAAACACCATATATTTT. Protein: CASSEEDLSGNTIYF.

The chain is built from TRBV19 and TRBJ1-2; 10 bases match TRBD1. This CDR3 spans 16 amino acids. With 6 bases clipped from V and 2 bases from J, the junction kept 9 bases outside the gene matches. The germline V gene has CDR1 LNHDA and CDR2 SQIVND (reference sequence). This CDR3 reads CASRSGQGEGNYGYTF. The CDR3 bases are TGTGCCAGTAGATCTGGACAGGGGGAAGGGAACTATGGCTACACCTTC.

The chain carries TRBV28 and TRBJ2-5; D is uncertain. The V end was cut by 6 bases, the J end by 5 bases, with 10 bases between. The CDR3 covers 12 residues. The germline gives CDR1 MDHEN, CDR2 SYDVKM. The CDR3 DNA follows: TGTGCCAGCAGCCCCCTAGGGGAGACCCAGTACTTC. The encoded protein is CASSPLGETQYF.

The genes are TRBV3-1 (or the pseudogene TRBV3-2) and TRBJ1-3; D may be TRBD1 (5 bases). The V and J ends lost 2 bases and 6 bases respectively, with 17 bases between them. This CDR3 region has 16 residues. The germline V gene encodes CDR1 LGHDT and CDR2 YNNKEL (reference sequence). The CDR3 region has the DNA TGTGCCAGCAGCCAATACGAACCGGGACGTGCAAACACCATATATTTT. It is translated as CASSQYEPGRANTIYF.

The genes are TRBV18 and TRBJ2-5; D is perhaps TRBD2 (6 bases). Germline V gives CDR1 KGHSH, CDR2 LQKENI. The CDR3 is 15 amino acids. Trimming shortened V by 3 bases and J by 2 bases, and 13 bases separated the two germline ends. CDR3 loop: CASSPLGGEQETQYF. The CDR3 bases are TGTGCCAGCTCACCGTTGGGGGGTGAGCAAGAGACCCAGTACTTC.

CDR3 protein: CASRYSLGSHPYEQYF. The DNA for the CDR3 is TGCGCCAGCAGATATTCTCTGGGCAGCCACCCTTACGAGCAGTACTTC. V and J are TRBV4-1 and TRBJ2-7; unclear D gene. The CDR3 runs to 16 residues. Germline V gene lookup returns CDR1 MGHRA and CDR2 YSYEKL. Trimming took 6 bases from V and 4 from J, leaving 22 bases between them.

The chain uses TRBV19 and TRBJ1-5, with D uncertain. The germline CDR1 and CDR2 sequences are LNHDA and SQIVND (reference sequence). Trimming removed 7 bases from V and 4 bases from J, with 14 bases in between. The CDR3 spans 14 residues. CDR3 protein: CASNMGGLNQPQHF. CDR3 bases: TGTGCCAGTAACATGGGAGGGTTGAATCAGCCCCAGCATTTT. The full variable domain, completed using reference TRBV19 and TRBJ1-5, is DGGITQSPKYLFRKEGQNVTLSCEQNLNHDAMYWYRQDPGQGLRLIYYSQIVNDFQKGDIAEGYSVSREKKESFPLTVTSAQKNPTAFYLCASNMGGLNQPQHFGDGTRLSIL.

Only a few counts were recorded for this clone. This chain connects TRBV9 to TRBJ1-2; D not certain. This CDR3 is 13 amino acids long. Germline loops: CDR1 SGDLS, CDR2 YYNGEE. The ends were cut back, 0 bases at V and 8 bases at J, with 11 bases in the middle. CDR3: CASSVDGGFGYTF. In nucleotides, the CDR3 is TGTGCCAGCAGCGTAGACGGAGGGTTCGGCTACACCTTC.

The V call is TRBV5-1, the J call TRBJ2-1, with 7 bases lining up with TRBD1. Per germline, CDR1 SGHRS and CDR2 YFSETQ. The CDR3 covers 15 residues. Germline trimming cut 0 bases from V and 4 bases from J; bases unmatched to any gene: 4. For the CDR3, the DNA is TGCGCCAGCAGCTTGGAGGGACAGCAATACAATGAGCAGTTCTTC. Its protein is CASSLEGQQYNEQFF.

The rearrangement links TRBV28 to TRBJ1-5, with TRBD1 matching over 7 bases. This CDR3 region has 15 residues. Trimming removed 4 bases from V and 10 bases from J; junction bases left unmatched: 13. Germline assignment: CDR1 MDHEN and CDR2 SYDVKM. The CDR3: CASSSTMGQRAPQHF. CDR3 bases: TGTGCCAGCAGTTCCACAATGGGACAGAGAGCACCCCAGCATTTT.

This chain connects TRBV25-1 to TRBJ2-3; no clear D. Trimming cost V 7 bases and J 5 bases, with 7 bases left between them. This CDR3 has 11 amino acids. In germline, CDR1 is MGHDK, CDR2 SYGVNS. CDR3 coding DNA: TGTGCCAGCACTCAGGAAGATACGCAGTATTTT. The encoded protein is CASTQEDTQYF.

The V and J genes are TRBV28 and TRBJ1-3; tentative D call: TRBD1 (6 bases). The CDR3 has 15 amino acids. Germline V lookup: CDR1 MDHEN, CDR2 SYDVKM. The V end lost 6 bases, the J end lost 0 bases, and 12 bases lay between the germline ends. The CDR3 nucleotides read TGTGCCAGCAGCACCAGGGGCATCTCTGGAAACACCATATATTTT. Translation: CASSTRGISGNTIYF.

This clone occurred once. The CDR3, as DNA: TGCGCCAGCAGCCACGGACTATTAAAATCCTACGAGCAGTACTTC. This gives the protein CASSHGLLKSYEQYF. The V call is TRBV4-1, the J call TRBJ2-7; TRBD2 is a possible D gene (6 bases). This CDR3 spans 15 amino acids. Per germline, CDR1 MGHRA and CDR2 YSYEKL. Trimming took 3 bases from V and 1 from J, leaving 13 bases between them.

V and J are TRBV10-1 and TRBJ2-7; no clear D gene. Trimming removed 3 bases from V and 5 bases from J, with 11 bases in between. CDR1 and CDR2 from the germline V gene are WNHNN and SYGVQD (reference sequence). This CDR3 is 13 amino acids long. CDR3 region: CASSENPPDEQYF. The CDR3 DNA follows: TGCGCCAGCAGTGAAAACCCCCCGGACGAGCAGTACTTC.

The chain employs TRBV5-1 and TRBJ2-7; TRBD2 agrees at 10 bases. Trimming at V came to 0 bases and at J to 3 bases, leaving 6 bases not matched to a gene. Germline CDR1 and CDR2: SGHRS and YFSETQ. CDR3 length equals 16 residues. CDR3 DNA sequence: TGCGCCAGCAGCTTGGAACCTAGCGGGAGTATCTACGAGCAGTACTTC. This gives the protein CASSLEPSGSIYEQYF.

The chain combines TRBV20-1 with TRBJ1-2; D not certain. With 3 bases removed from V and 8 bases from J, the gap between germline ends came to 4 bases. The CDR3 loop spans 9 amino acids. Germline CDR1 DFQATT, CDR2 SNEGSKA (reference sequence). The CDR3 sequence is CSASLGYTF. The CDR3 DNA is TGCAGTGCTAGTTTAGGCTACACCTTC.

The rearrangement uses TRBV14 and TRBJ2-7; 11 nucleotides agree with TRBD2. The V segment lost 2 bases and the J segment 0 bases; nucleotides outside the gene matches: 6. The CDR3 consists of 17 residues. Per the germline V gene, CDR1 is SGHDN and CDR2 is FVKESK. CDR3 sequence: CASSQLGTSGASYEQYF. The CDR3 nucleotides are TGTGCCAGCAGCCAATTAGGGACTAGCGGCGCCTCCTACGAGCAGTACTTC.

The CDR3 is CASSIPGGYTEAFF. In DNA, the CDR3 is TGTGCCAGTAGTATCCCAGGGGGGTACACTGAAGCTTTCTTT. The V gene is TRBV19, the J gene TRBJ1-1, with 7 nucleotides matching TRBD1. With 3 bases clipped from V and 3 bases from J, the junction kept 4 bases outside the gene matches. The CDR3 runs to 14 residues. CDR1 is LNHDA and CDR2 is SQIVND in the germline V gene (reference sequence).

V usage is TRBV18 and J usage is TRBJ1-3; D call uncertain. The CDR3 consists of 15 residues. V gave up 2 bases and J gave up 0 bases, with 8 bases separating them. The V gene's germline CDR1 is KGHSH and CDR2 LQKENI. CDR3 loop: CASSPRQNSGNTIYF. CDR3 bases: TGTGCCAGCTCACCAAGGCAGAACTCTGGAAACACCATATATTTT.

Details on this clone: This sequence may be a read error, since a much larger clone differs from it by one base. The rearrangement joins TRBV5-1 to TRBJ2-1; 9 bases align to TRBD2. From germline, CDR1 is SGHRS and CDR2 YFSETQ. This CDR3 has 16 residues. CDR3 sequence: CASGLVWTSVRNEQFF. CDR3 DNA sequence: TGCGCCAGCGGCTTGGTATGGACTAGCGTAAGGAATGAGCAGTTCTTC.

CDR3 sequence: CASSFDTEAFF. The CDR3 nucleotides are TGTGCCAGTAGTTTCGATACTGAAGCTTTCTTT. The chain couples TRBV19 to TRBJ1-1; D uncertain. Per the germline V gene, CDR1 is LNHDA and CDR2 is SQIVND (reference sequence). Trimming pared 5 bases from V and 5 bases from J, leaving 6 bases between. The CDR3 is made up of 11 amino acids.

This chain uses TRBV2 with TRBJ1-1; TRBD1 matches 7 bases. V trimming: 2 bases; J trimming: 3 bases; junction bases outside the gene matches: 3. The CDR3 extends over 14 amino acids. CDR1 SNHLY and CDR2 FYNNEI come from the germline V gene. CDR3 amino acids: CASSEWQGDTEAFF. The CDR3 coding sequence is TGTGCCAGCAGTGAATGGCAGGGGGACACTGAAGCTTTCTTT.

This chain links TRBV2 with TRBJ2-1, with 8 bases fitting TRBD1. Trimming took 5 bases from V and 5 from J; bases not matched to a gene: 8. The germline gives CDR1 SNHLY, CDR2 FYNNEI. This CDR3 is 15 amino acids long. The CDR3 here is CASSSWTGSNNEQFF. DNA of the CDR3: TGTGCCAGCAGTAGTTGGACAGGGTCTAACAATGAGCAGTTCTTC.

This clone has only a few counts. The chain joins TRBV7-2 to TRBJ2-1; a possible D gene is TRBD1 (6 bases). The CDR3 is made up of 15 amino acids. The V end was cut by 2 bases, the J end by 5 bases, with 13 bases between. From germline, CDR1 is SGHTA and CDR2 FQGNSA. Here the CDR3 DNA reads TGTGCCAGCAGCTTATCTAAAGGACAGCACAATGAGCAGTTCTTC. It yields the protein CASSLSKGQHNEQFF.

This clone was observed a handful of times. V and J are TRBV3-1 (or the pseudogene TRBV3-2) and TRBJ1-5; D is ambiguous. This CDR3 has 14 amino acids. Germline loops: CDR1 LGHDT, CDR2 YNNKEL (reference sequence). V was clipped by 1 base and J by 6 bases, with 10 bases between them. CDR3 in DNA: TGTGCCAGCAGCCAAGGTCACGGGCTTCAGCCCCAGCATTTT. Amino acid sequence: CASSQGHGLQPQHF.

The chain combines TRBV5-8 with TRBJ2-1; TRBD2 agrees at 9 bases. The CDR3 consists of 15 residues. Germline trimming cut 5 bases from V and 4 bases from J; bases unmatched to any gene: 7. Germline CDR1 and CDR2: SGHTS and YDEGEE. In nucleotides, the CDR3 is TGTGCCAGCAGGTCTAGCGGGGACTCTTACAATGAGCAGTTCTTC. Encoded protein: CASRSSGDSYNEQFF.

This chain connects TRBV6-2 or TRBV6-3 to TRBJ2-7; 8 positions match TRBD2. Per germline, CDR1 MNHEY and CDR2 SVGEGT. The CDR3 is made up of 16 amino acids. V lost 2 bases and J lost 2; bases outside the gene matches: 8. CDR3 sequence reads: CASSYAPGLGAYEQYF. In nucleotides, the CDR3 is TGTGCCAGCAGTTACGCCCCGGGACTAGGGGCCTACGAGCAGTACTTC.

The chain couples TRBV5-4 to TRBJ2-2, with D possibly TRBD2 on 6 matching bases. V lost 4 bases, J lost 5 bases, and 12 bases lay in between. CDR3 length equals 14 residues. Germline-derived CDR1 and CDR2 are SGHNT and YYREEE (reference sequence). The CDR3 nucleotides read TGTGCCAGCAGCCGGTACCGGGGGACCGGGGAGCTGTTTTTT. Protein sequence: CASSRYRGTGELFF. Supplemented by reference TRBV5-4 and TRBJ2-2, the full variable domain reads ETGVTQSPTHLIKTRGQQVTLRCSSQSGHNTVSWYQQALGQGPQFIFQYYREEENGRGNFPPRFSGLQFPNYSSELNVNALELDDSALYLCASSRYRGTGELFFGEGSRLTVL.